Listed below are T cell receptor beta chains from one sample, sequenced in a study of cytomegalovirus exposure and HLA in healthy donors. Sequencing was performed with immunoSEQ multiplex PCR; in TCRdb, only in-frame clones are kept and a portion is missing. In the table there are 75,000 to 80,000 clones, about 78% of which are singletons. Sequencing input: PBMCs. The source is a man in his forties or fifties in good health and CMV-seronegative. CDR3s include the opening cysteine and the closing phenylalanine or tryptophan. D genes are given only for firm matches. The listing skips clone size in some rows; elsewhere it reads once, few, many or a size class.

abundance	v_gene	j_gene	d_gene	CDR3nt	CDR3aa
NA	TRBV27	TRBJ2-1	NA	TGTGCCAGCAGTTTATCGGCTGGGGCGAGTTCCTACAATGAGCAGTTCTTC	CASSLSAGASSYNEQFF
NA	TRBV7-9	TRBJ1-1	TRBD1	TGTGCCAGCAGCCCTGCCGGGACAGAACACTCAGAAGCTTTCTTT	CASSPAGTEHSEAFF
NA	TRBV5-1	TRBJ1-4	NA	TGCGCCAGCAGCTTGGCTCTAAATGAAAAACTGTTTTTT	CASSLALNEKLFF
NA	TRBV5-1	TRBJ1-1	TRBD1	TGCGCCAGCAGCTTATCCGGGACAGGGGGGGCTTTCTTT	CASSLSGTGGAFF
NA	TRBV27	TRBJ1-4	NA	TGTGCCAGCGGGATCCAACGGACAAGGGAAAAACTGTTTTTT	CASGIQRTREKLFF
few	TRBV2	TRBJ2-1	TRBD2	TGTGCCAGCAGCGAACCCCTTAGCGGGAGTAATGAGCAGTTCTTC	CASSEPLSGSNEQFF
NA	TRBV5-1	TRBJ2-3	TRBD2	TGCGCCAGCAGAGTGGCACTAGCGGGAGTTAGCACAGATACGCAGTATTTT	CASRVALAGVSTDTQYF
NA	TRBV18	TRBJ2-5	TRBD2	TGTGCCAGCTCACCGCCTCCGGGAGGAGAGACCCAGTACTTC	CASSPPPGGETQYF
NA	TRBV5-1	TRBJ2-5	TRBD2	TGCGCCAGCGGGACTAGCGGGAGAGCGAGGGAGACCCAGTACTTC	CASGTSGRARETQYF
few	TRBV10-3	TRBJ2-7	NA	TGTGCCATCAGTGAAGGAGAGAACTCCTACGAGCAGTACTTC	CAISEGENSYEQYF
NA	TRBV19	TRBJ2-7	NA	TGTGCCAGTACATCCAGGCAGGGTACCTACGAGCAGTACTTC	CASTSRQGTYEQYF
NA	TRBV2	TRBJ2-7	TRBD1	TGTGCCAGCACCCGACAGGGAAGAAATGGGTACGAGCAGTACTTC	CASTRQGRNGYEQYF
NA	TRBV25-1	TRBJ1-1	NA	TGTGCCAGCAGTGGCGGCATACCAACTTTCTTT	CASSGGIPTFF
NA	TRBV19	TRBJ2-7	TRBD1	TGTGCCAGTAGTATAGTCGGACAGGGTATCTACGAGCAGTACTTC	CASSIVGQGIYEQYF
few	TRBV15	TRBJ2-5	NA	TGTGCCACCAGCAGAGATCGCAGTAGCGCGGAGACCCAGTACTTC	CATSRDRSSAETQYF
NA	TRBV18	TRBJ1-3	NA	TGTGCCAGCTCACCATACAGCACAGGGTCTGGAAACACCATATATTTT	CASSPYSTGSGNTIYF
NA	TRBV5-5	TRBJ1-3	NA	TGTGCCAGCAGCTTCCGCAGTCCCTCTGGAAACACCATATATTTT	CASSFRSPSGNTIYF
NA	TRBV19	TRBJ1-1	NA	TGTGCCACTAAGACAGTCACTGAAGCTTTCTTT	CATKTVTEAFF
medium-sized	TRBV6-1	TRBJ1-1	NA	TGTGCCAGCATCCTACCCCTAATCACTGAAGCTTTCTTT	CASILPLITEAFF
NA	TRBV10-3	TRBJ2-3	NA	TGTGCCATCAGTGACGTCAGACCCGCGAGGGATACGCAGTATTTT	CAISDVRPARDTQYF
NA	TRBV7-6	TRBJ2-7	TRBD2	TGTGCCAGCAGCTTAGAGAGGAGCGGGAGCCCCAACGAGCAGTACTTC	CASSLERSGSPNEQYF
NA	TRBV27	TRBJ2-1	NA	TGTGCCAGCAGTTTCGAGGCTCTCTCCTACAATGAGCAGTTCTTC	CASSFEALSYNEQFF
NA	TRBV6-1	TRBJ2-7	TRBD1	TGTGCCAGCAGTGGGCGAGTGGGGACAGGGGCCTACGAGCAGTACTTC	CASSGRVGTGAYEQYF
NA	TRBV6-6	TRBJ2-5	TRBD1	TGTGCCAGCAGTTATTTCGGGACAGGGCAAGAGACCCAGTACTTC	CASSYFGTGQETQYF
NA	TRBV6-5	TRBJ1-1	NA	TGTGCCAGCAGTTACTCGAGAGCCTTAAACACTGAAGCTTTCTTT	CASSYSRALNTEAFF
NA	TRBV5-1	TRBJ2-5	TRBD2	TGCGCCAGCAGCTGGACCGGGGGGAGAGAGACCCAGTACTTC	CASSWTGGRETQYF
NA	TRBV18	TRBJ1-2	NA	TGTGCCAGCTCAATTGACAGGAACAATGGCTACACCTTC	CASSIDRNNGYTF
NA	TRBV2	TRBJ1-2	NA	TGTGCCACCAGAACTTATGGCTACACCTTC	CATRTYGYTF
NA	TRBV6-1	TRBJ2-2	TRBD2	TGTGCCAGCAGTTGGACTAGCGGGAGCACCGGGGAGCTGTTTTTT	CASSWTSGSTGELFF
NA	TRBV25-1	TRBJ2-2	NA	TGTGCCAGCCACCCGGGGGCCGGGGAGCTGTTTTTT	CASHPGAGELFF
once	TRBV2	TRBJ2-3	TRBD2	TGTGCCAGCCAACAGAGCGGGAGCGCAGATACGCAGTATTTT	CASQQSGSADTQYF
NA	TRBV25-1	TRBJ1-2	NA	TGTGCCAGCAAGGGAGGGGAAGGCTACACCTTC	CASKGGEGYTF
NA	TRBV6-4	TRBJ2-2	TRBD1	TGTGCCAGCAGTGACTCCGGGACAGACACCGGGGAGCTGTTTTTT	CASSDSGTDTGELFF
NA	TRBV28	TRBJ2-7	NA	TGTGCCAGCAGCCTTATGCGCTACGAGCAGTACTTC	CASSLMRYEQYF
NA	TRBV2	TRBJ2-3	NA	TGTGCCAGCAGTACCGGGACTTACACAGATACGCAGTATTTT	CASSTGTYTDTQYF
NA	TRBV18	TRBJ1-5	TRBD1	TGTGCCAGCTCACCTGACAGGGAGCCCCAGCATTTT	CASSPDREPQHF
NA	TRBV6-1	TRBJ1-1	NA	TGTGCCAGCAGTGAAAGGTCTCTGATGAGGGTCGCTGAAGCTTTCTTT	CASSERSLMRVAEAFF
NA	TRBV18	TRBJ1-4	NA	TGTGCCAGCTCACTCGGCCAGGGCACCCTATGGGATGAAAAACTGTTTTTT	CASSLGQGTLWDEKLFF
NA	TRBV5-1	TRBJ2-2	NA	TGCGCCAGCAGCCCCCAGGGGATGAAGAACACCGGGGAGCTGTTTTTT	CASSPQGMKNTGELFF
NA	TRBV5-8	TRBJ2-7	TRBD1	TGTGCCAGCAGCTCGGGACAGTACGAGCAGTACTTC	CASSSGQYEQYF
few	TRBV5-4	TRBJ1-3	TRBD1	TGTGCCAGCAGCTTGGGTGGGGACAGCTCTGGAAACACCATATATTTT	CASSLGGDSSGNTIYF
NA	TRBV7-2	TRBJ2-2	NA	TGTGCCAGCAGCTTAGTCACAGCCACCGGGGAGCTGTTTTTT	CASSLVTATGELFF
NA	TRBV6-6	TRBJ1-5	TRBD1	TGTGCCAGCAGCGGGACAGGGGGCTTAAGCAATCAGCCCCAGCATTTT	CASSGTGGLSNQPQHF
NA	TRBV4-1	TRBJ2-7	TRBD1	TGCGCCAGCAGCACACACCGGGACAGGGTGAGCGAGCAGTACTTC	CASSTHRDRVSEQYF
NA	TRBV2	TRBJ2-7	NA	TGTGCCAGCAGCCCCGGGAGTTCTTCCTACGAGCAGTACTTC	CASSPGSSSYEQYF
NA	TRBV2	TRBJ1-5	NA	TGTGCCAGCACCGTGGGAGGTTTGCCCCAGCATTTT	CASTVGGLPQHF
NA	TRBV18	TRBJ1-1	TRBD1	TGTGCCAGCTCACCACCGGACAGGATGGGAGATATGAACACTGAAGCTTTCTTT	CASSPPDRMGDMNTEAFF
NA	TRBV9	TRBJ1-2	TRBD1	TGTGCCAGCTCTAGGGACAGCCGCTATGGCTACACCTTC	CASSRDSRYGYTF
once	TRBV7-2	TRBJ2-1	NA	TGTGCCAGCAGCTTAGGGCGGGTAGGGTACAATGAGCAGTTCTTC	CASSLGRVGYNEQFF
few	TRBV11-1	TRBJ2-3	NA	TGTGCCAGCAGCCAGCGACAGGTGGGCACAGATACGCAGTATTTT	CASSQRQVGTDTQYF
once	TRBV6-1	TRBJ2-1	NA	TGTGCCAGCAGTGAAAGGCCAGGGGATGAGCAGTTCTTC	CASSERPGDEQFF
NA	TRBV5-1	TRBJ1-2	NA	TGCGCCAGCAGCCTGGACGTCAACACCTATGGCTACACCTTC	CASSLDVNTYGYTF
NA	TRBV29-1	TRBJ2-1	TRBD2	TGCAGCGTTGCCGGCGCCGGGACTAGCGGGAGAGTCTCCTGCAATGAGCAGTTCTTC	CSVAGAGTSGRVSCNEQFF